The next 27 T cell receptor beta chains were all read from a single sample in a study of CD8 T cells in Susac syndrome. Roughly 0.45 to 1 ug RNA was reverse transcribed with random hexamers. TCRdb independently ran MiXCR on the immunoSEQ multiplex PCR reads; one entry per CDR3 protein. The data show 250,000 or so distinct CDR3 sequences, with 85% to 95% seen just once and approximately 0.072% held by the top ten. The sample taken for sequencing was CD4+ T cells from PBMCs. The source is a human donor with multiple sclerosis.

This chain joins TRBV30 and TRBJ1-5, with D perhaps matching TRBD1 (5 bases). Trimming cost V 1 base and J 3 bases, with 16 bases left between them. The CDR3 runs 16 residues. Germline V gives CDR1 GTSNPN, CDR2 SVGIG (reference sequence). The CDR3 reads CAWSGGRGNDNQPQHF. The CDR3 DNA reads TGTGCCTGGAGTGGCGGTCGGGGGAATGACAATCAGCCCCAGCATTTT.

The chain combines TRBV7-9 with TRBJ1-2; possibly TRBD1 for D (6 bases). CDR3 length: 15 amino acids. V was trimmed by 4 bases and J by 8 bases, leaving 20 bases between them. The germline V gene has CDR1 SEHNR and CDR2 FQNEAQ (reference sequence). The CDR3 nucleotides read TGTGCCAGCAGCTGGGGGGGCCGACAAACTGGCGGCTACACCTTC. It encodes CASSWGGRQTGGYTF.

The chain carries TRBV15 and TRBJ2-6; a possible D gene is TRBD1 (5 bases). CDR3 length: 16 amino acids. Trimming shortened V by 0 bases and J by 2 bases, and 8 bases separated the two germline ends. CDR1 is LNHNV and CDR2 is YYDKDF in the germline V gene (reference sequence). For the CDR3, the DNA is TGTGCCACCAGCAGAGATCTAGGGGCTGGGGCCAACGTCCTGACTTTC. The encoded protein is CATSRDLGAGANVLTF. The variable domain in full, with the rest retrieved from reference TRBV15 and TRBJ2-6, is DAMVIQNPRYQVTQFGKPVTLSCSQTLNHNVMYWYQQKSSQAPKLLFHYYDKDFNNEADTPDNFQSRRPNTSFCFLDIRSPGLGDTAMYLCATSRDLGAGANVLTFGAGSRLTVL.

CDR3 coding DNA: TGTGCCTGGAGTGTGAAGGGACAGGGAGCCGGGGAGCTGTTTTTT. This translates into CAWSVKGQGAGELFF. This sequence joins TRBV30 and TRBJ2-2; 9 bases agree with TRBD1. This CDR3 spans 15 amino acids. The J segment lost 6 bases and the V segment lost 0 bases, leaving 5 bases of the junction unmatched. Germline V gene sequence: CDR1 GTSNPN, CDR2 SVGIG (reference sequence).

The chain joins TRBV5-4 to TRBJ2-5; TRBD2 matches at 8 bases. The CDR3 has 13 amino acids. The junction had 11 bases not matched to a gene; V was cut back by 6 bases and J by 10 bases. Germline loops: CDR1 SGHNT, CDR2 YYREEE (reference sequence). The chain's CDR3 is CASTVGPREVQYF. CDR3 in DNA: TGTGCCAGCACCGTAGGACCGCGGGAGGTCCAGTACTTC.

The rearrangement links TRBV20-1 to TRBJ2-7, with D perhaps matching TRBD1 (6 bases). Trimming stripped 5 bases from V and 0 bases from J, with 17 bases between. CDR1 and CDR2 (germline): DFQATT, SNEGSKA (reference sequence). This CDR3 has 15 residues. CDR3 sequence: CSASLGQHLSYEQYF. CDR3 DNA sequence: TGCAGTGCTTCCCTTGGACAGCACCTCTCCTACGAGCAGTACTTC.

The J gene is TRBJ1-4, the V gene TRBV5-1; D remains ambiguous. Trimming cost V 2 bases and J 8 bases, with 16 bases left between them. Germline CDR1 reads SGHRS; CDR2 reads YFSETQ. There are 15 residues in the CDR3. CDR3 protein: CASSLRLQRGEKLFF. CDR3 sequence (DNA): TGCGCCAGCAGCTTACGACTGCAAAGAGGGGAAAAACTGTTTTTT.

The chain carries TRBV6-1 and TRBJ2-2; possibly TRBD1 for D (5 bases). The CDR3 sequence is 14 residues long. Trimming pared 6 bases from V and 2 bases from J, leaving 10 bases between. Per the germline V gene, CDR1 is MNHNS and CDR2 is SASEGT. The CDR3 region has the DNA TGTGCCAGCAGCTGGACAACCAACACCGGGGAGCTGTTTTTT. Protein product: CASSWTTNTGELFF.

V is TRBV2 and J is TRBJ2-2, with D possibly being TRBD2 (6 bases). The CDR3 extends over 17 amino acids. V lost 3 bases and J lost 5, with 19 bases in between. The germline V gene encodes CDR1 SNHLY and CDR2 FYNNEI. CDR3: CASSEARRRGGTGELFF. CDR3 in DNA: TGTGCCAGCAGTGAGGCGAGGAGAAGGGGAGGAACCGGGGAGCTGTTTTTT.

The chain carries TRBV6-5 and TRBJ2-3, with D perhaps matching TRBD2 (6 bases). Germline loops: CDR1 MNHEY, CDR2 SVGAGI. The CDR3 is made up of 15 amino acids. V gave up 0 bases and J gave up 4 bases, with 11 bases separating them. CDR3 bases: TGTGCCAGCAGTTACTCGGCGGGGACCCCAGATACGCAGTATTTT. Translating it yields CASSYSAGTPDTQYF.

The chain carries TRBV7-2 and TRBJ1-4; D gene unclear. The germline V gene encodes CDR1 SGHTA and CDR2 FQGNSA. The CDR3 totals 14 residues. Trimming took off 1 base at V and 4 bases at J, with 7 bases between the two ends. CDR3 region: CASSLEAFNEKLFF. CDR3 coding DNA: TGTGCCAGCAGCTTAGAAGCCTTTAATGAAAAACTGTTTTTT.

The rearrangement links TRBV29-1 to TRBJ1-2; D might be TRBD1 (5 bases). V lost 4 bases and J 4 bases, leaving 10 bases between the germline ends. The CDR3 extends over 12 amino acids. CDR1 SQVTM and CDR2 ANQGSEA come from the germline V gene. For the CDR3, the DNA is TGCAGCGTTGGGACACCCGGCTATGGCTACACCTTC. Its protein product is CSVGTPGYGYTF.

The genes are TRBV14 and TRBJ2-1; TRBD1 or TRBD2 may be the D gene (6 bases each). Between the trimmed V and J ends, which lost 6 bases and 10 bases, there was a span of 19 bases. This CDR3 contains 14 residues. Germline V lookup: CDR1 SGHDN, CDR2 FVKESK. Written as DNA, the CDR3 is TGTGCCAGCAGTACAAAGAGGGGGGTATTGGAGCAGTTCTTC. This gives the protein CASSTKRGVLEQFF.

The V and J genes are TRBV5-1 and TRBJ2-7; 13 positions agree with TRBD2. Germline V gives CDR1 SGHRS, CDR2 YFSETQ. The CDR3 has 16 amino acids. V gave up 3 bases and J gave up 2 bases; unmatched junction bases: 5. CDR3 sequence reads: CASSSWTSGRTYEQYV. CDR3 nucleotide sequence: TGCGCCAGCAGCTCCTGGACTAGCGGGAGAACCTACGAGCAGTACGTC.

The rearrangement uses TRBV29-1 and TRBJ1-3; no reliable D call. CDR1 and CDR2 from the germline V gene are SQVTM and ANQGSEA. The V gene lost 6 bases and the J gene lost 0 bases, with 9 bases spanning the gap. This CDR3 contains 13 residues. CDR3 bases: TGCAGCGTCGCCGACAACTCTGGAAACACCATATATTTT. Protein product: CSVADNSGNTIYF.

The CDR3 protein is CSVASGGYQETQYF. In nucleotides, the CDR3 is TGCAGCGTTGCTAGCGGGGGGTACCAAGAGACCCAGTACTTC. The chain carries TRBV29-1 and TRBJ2-5, with TRBD2 matching over 11 bases. Germline assignment: CDR1 SQVTM and CDR2 ANQGSEA. V shed 4 bases, J shed 0 bases, and the junction held 1 base outside the gene matches. The CDR3 extends over 14 amino acids.

The chain has TRBV6-4 and TRBJ2-1; no clear D gene. The V and J ends lost 2 bases and 0 bases respectively, with 8 bases between them. Germline values: CDR1 MRHNA, CDR2 SNTAGT. The CDR3 runs to 15 residues. CDR3 protein: CASSDVESSYNEQFF. Here the CDR3 DNA reads TGTGCCAGCAGTGACGTCGAAAGCTCCTACAATGAGCAGTTCTTC.

The V call is TRBV5-1, the J call TRBJ2-2; a weak D match, TRBD1 (6 bases). CDR3 length: 15 amino acids. Germline V gene lookup returns CDR1 SGHRS and CDR2 YFSETQ. The V end was cut by 4 bases, the J end by 3 bases, with 13 bases between. The CDR3 DNA is TGCGCCAGCAGCCCGGGACACAGGGACACCGGGGAGCTGTTTTTT. This codes for CASSPGHRDTGELFF.

The chain links TRBV5-1 to TRBJ2-7; no clear D gene. Deletions cut 1 base from V and 0 bases from J, with 5 bases between. This CDR3 is 13 amino acids long. CDR1 SGHRS and CDR2 YFSETQ come from the germline V gene. This chain's CDR3 is CASSLTFSYEQYF. DNA of the CDR3: TGCGCCAGCAGCTTGACGTTCTCCTACGAGCAGTACTTC.

V gene TRBV28 combines with J gene TRBJ2-3; no firm D call. V was cut by 7 bases and J by 4 bases, with 21 bases left in between. The germline V gene has CDR1 MDHEN and CDR2 SYDVKM. This CDR3 spans 16 amino acids. The CDR3 region has the DNA TGTGCCAGCACCCAAGACATCCCCCATCGGGCAGATACGCAGTATTTT. It is translated as CASTQDIPHRADTQYF.

The V and J genes are TRBV20-1 and TRBJ2-2; D uncertain. V dropped 2 bases and J dropped 1 base, with 8 bases sitting between them. The CDR3 loop spans 14 amino acids. Germline V CDR1 and CDR2: DFQATT, SNEGSKA (reference sequence). In DNA form, the CDR3 reads TGCAGTGCTAGAAGGCCGGGGAACACCGGGGAGCTGTTTTTT. Residues: CSARRPGNTGELFF.

This chain connects TRBV9 to TRBJ2-3, with 7 bases fitting TRBD1. Germline V lookup: CDR1 SGDLS, CDR2 YYNGEE. V shed 3 bases and J 6 bases; nucleotides not matched to a gene: 4. The CDR3 has 13 amino acids. CDR3 sequence (DNA): TGTGCCAGCAGCGCTACAGGGGTGGATACGCAGTATTTT. It yields the protein CASSATGVDTQYF.

This chain links TRBV29-1 with TRBJ1-3; no firm D call. This CDR3 comprises 14 residues. Germline loops: CDR1 SQVTM, CDR2 ANQGSEA. V was clipped by 3 bases and J by 0 bases, with 9 bases between them. CDR3 in amino acids: CSVELGFSGNTIYF. As DNA, the CDR3 is TGCAGCGTTGAGCTAGGGTTCTCTGGAAACACCATATATTTT. The complete variable domain, with remaining parts taken from reference TRBV29-1 and TRBJ1-3, reads SAVISQKPSRDICQRGTSLTIQCQVDSQVTMMFWYRQQPGQSLTLIATANQGSEATYESGFVIDKFPISRPNLTFSTLTVSNMSPEDSSIYLCSVELGFSGNTIYFGEGSWLTVV.

The chain links TRBV20-1 to TRBJ1-6, with TRBD1 matching over 8 bases. Germline CDR1 and CDR2: DFQATT and SNEGSKA (reference sequence). J gave up 7 bases and V 5 bases, and 7 bases lay outside the gene matches. The CDR3 has 14 amino acids. CDR3 coding DNA: TGCAGTGCTCGGACAGGGAGTCCCAATTCACCCCTCCACTTT. This encodes CSARTGSPNSPLHF.

This rearrangement joins TRBV5-1 to TRBJ2-6; D uncertain. CDR3 size: 14 residues. Between the trimmed V and J ends, which lost 5 bases and 5 bases, there was a span of 11 bases. CDR1 and CDR2 from the germline V gene are SGHRS and YFSETQ. As DNA, the CDR3 is TGCGCCAGCAGGGTCCCTGAAAGGGCCAACGTCCTGACTTTC. Translation gives CASRVPERANVLTF. Based on the CDR3 plus reference TRBV5-1 and TRBJ2-6, the full variable domain is KAGVTQTPRYLIKTRGQQVTLSCSPISGHRSVSWYQQTPGQGLQFLFEYFSETQRNKGNFPGRFSGRQFSNSRSEMNVSTLELGDSALYLCASRVPERANVLTFGAGSRLTVL.

This chain links TRBV12-3 or TRBV12-4 with TRBJ2-7; D uncertain. Trimming shortened V by 2 bases and J by 6 bases, and 11 bases separated the two germline ends. The CDR3 consists of 13 residues. CDR3 nucleotides: TGTGCCAGCAGTTTACTAGGATATGGCGAGCAGTACTTC. The encoded protein is CASSLLGYGEQYF.

V usage is TRBV7-6 and J usage is TRBJ1-4; no clear D gene. This CDR3 is built from 14 residues. The germline V gene has CDR1 SGHVS and CDR2 FNYEAQ. V lost 4 bases, J lost 10 bases, and 16 bases lay in between. CDR3 sequence reads: CASSSKTQEGKLFF. CDR3 nucleotides: TGTGCCAGCAGCTCCAAGACTCAGGAGGGAAAACTGTTTTTT.